Below are 12 T cell receptor beta chains sequenced from a single sample in a study of blood T cells in healthy people across ages. Primers used in a second PCR of roughly 6 to 11 cycles were a sample-barcoded 5' primer and a J-beta primer mix. TCRdb ran MiXCR on the 5' RACE reads and lists one entry per CDR3 protein. The sample includes around 1,600,000 distinct CDR3 sequences, less than 45% of them seen just once. The sample was blood. Receptors were obtained from a woman under 30 in good health.

This clonotype was recorded a few times. The V and J genes are TRBV4-3 and TRBJ1-1; D not resolved. The CDR3 is 17 amino acids. Germline CDR1 reads LGHNA; CDR2 reads YSLEER. V was shortened by 0 bases and J by 3 bases, with 17 bases between the two germline ends. The CDR3 nucleotides are TGCGCCAGCAGCCAAGATGGTGTAGATAATGATGACACTGAAGCTTTCTTT. Translation: CASSQDGVDNDDTEAFF.

The V and J genes are TRBV29-1 and TRBJ1-2, with TRBD1 identical over 11 bases. The CDR3 extends over 16 amino acids. J was trimmed by 2 bases and V by 0 bases; bases with no gene match: 5. CDR1 SQVTM and CDR2 ANQGSEA come from the germline V gene. CDR3 residues: CSVEDRGQGGNYGYTF. DNA for the CDR3: TGCAGCGTTGAAGATAGGGGACAGGGGGGGAACTATGGCTACACCTTC.

This clonotype was seen only a few times. CDR3 DNA: TGTGCCAGCGTATTCCCGGCAGGGAAACGACACGAGCAGTACTTC. This gives the protein CASVFPAGKRHEQYF. This chain links TRBV6-5 with TRBJ2-7; possible D gene TRBD1, 5 bases. Germline loops: CDR1 MNHEY, CDR2 SVGAGI. CDR3 length equals 15 residues. Trimming stripped 8 bases from V and 5 bases from J, with 22 bases between.

This chain connects TRBV4-1 to TRBJ2-5, with D perhaps matching TRBD1 or TRBD2 (6 bases each). The germline V gene has CDR1 MGHRA and CDR2 YSYEKL. CDR3 length equals 17 residues. V lost 5 bases and J 0 bases, leaving 19 bases between the germline ends. Written as DNA, the CDR3 is TGCGCCAGCAGCTCCCCCGGGGGCACCCAGTACCAAGAGACCCAGTACTTC. This sequence encodes CASSSPGGTQYQETQYF.

The V and J genes are TRBV29-1 and TRBJ1-1; D is unresolved. There are 13 residues in the CDR3. Trimming left V 6 bases short and J 1 base short, with 12 bases between. Germline V gives CDR1 SQVTM, CDR2 ANQGSEA. In DNA, the CDR3 is TGCAGCGTCGCGAGTCAGAGGAACACTGAAGCTTTCTTT. Encoded protein: CSVASQRNTEAFF.

This clonotype has just one count. Given a much more abundant clone one base away, this may be a read error. The gene calls are TRBV7-9 and TRBJ2-7; D unclear. The CDR3 contains 14 residues. CDR1 SEHNR and CDR2 FQNEAQ come from the germline V gene (reference sequence). Between the trimmed V and J ends, which lost 4 bases and 7 bases, there was a span of 17 bases. CDR3 coding DNA: TGTGCCAGCAGCTCCGAAACCTACTACAATGAGCAGTACTTC. This gives the protein CASSSETYYNEQYF.

V is TRBV27 and J is TRBJ1-1; D gene ambiguous. V was clipped by 1 base and J by 5 bases, with 11 bases between them. CDR3 length equals 14 residues. Germline loops: CDR1 MNHEY, CDR2 SMNVEV (reference sequence). CDR3 DNA sequence: TGTGCCAGCAGTTTATTTCTCATGGGGACTGAAGCTTTCTTT. Translated: CASSLFLMGTEAFF.

V and J are TRBV29-1 and TRBJ2-5; 7 nucleotides align to TRBD1. CDR1 is SQVTM and CDR2 is ANQGSEA in the germline V gene. This CDR3 is 13 amino acids long. Trimming took 7 bases from V and 4 from J; bases not matched to a gene: 9. The CDR3 coding sequence is TGCAGCGCTCGTACCAACAGGGGAGAGACCCAGTACTTC. Its protein product is CSARTNRGETQYF.

The chain couples TRBV4-3 to TRBJ2-5; no definite D call. The J call may be wrong; the DNA end is better matched by TRBJ2-7. Germline V gene lookup returns CDR1 LGHNA and CDR2 YSLEER. This CDR3 contains 17 residues. CDR3 bases: TGCGCCAGCAGCCAAGGGCCCGTCGTCGAGCAGTTGAACGAGCAGTACTTC. Translated, it gives CASSQGPVVEQLNEQYF.

This rearrangement joins TRBV6-5 to TRBJ2-4; D possibly corresponds to TRBD2 (7 bases). The J call may be wrong; the DNA end is better matched by TRBJ2-5. CDR3 length: 15 residues. Germline V gene lookup returns CDR1 MNHEY and CDR2 SVGAGI. The CDR3 is CASIPLGGGAETQYF. The CDR3 region has the DNA TGTGCCAGCATCCCCTTAGGAGGGGGGGCGGAGACCCAGTACTTC.

CDR3 DNA sequence: TGCAGCGATTTCCGGACTCACTATGGCTACACCTTC. This codes for CSDFRTHYGYTF. The gene calls are TRBV29-1 and TRBJ1-2; D unclear. The V end was cut by 7 bases, the J end by 3 bases, with 12 bases between. The V gene's germline CDR1 is SQVTM and CDR2 ANQGSEA. There are 12 residues in the CDR3.

The chain combines TRBV4-3 with TRBJ2-1, with 7 bases fitting TRBD1. V gave up 3 bases and J gave up 9 bases; unmatched junction bases: 2. CDR1 LGHNA and CDR2 YSLEER come from the germline V gene. The CDR3 is 12 amino acids. The CDR3 sequence is CASSHTGVEQFF. DNA of the CDR3: TGCGCCAGCAGCCATACAGGGGTTGAGCAGTTCTTC.